In this sample, the clone carrying this TCR beta chain turned up a few times. This record belongs to a study of blood T cell repertoires in COVID-19. How the authors handled the data: Amplifying reference gene primers gave estimates of nucleated cell counts. Only in-frame clones appear in the TCRdb table, and some are missing; sequencing was by immunoSEQ multiplex PCR. That table is the source of V, J and clone size, and D and trimming were worked out from the DNA. The data contain around 110,000 clones, about two thirds of them singletons. The CDR3 has 15 amino acids. Trimming cost V 2 bases and J 4 bases, with 14 bases left between them. Looked up from germline, CDR1 is SGHAT and CDR2 is FQNNGV.

The source of this sequence is a human donor with acute or convalescent COVID-19. The donor label of this sample is uncertain. The genes are TRBV11-2 and TRBJ2-5, with D possibly being TRBD2 (6 bases). The sample taken for sequencing was peripheral blood. Here the CDR3 reads CASSLLSGSPETQYF. The DNA for the CDR3 is TGTGCCAGCAGCTTACTAAGCGGGTCCCCAGAGACCCAGTACTTC.